This T cell receptor (beta chain) was profiled in a study of T cells in Graves' hyperthyroidism and ophthalmopathy. Whole-study findings and limits: Blood samples included most of the expanded thyroid clonotypes exceeding 0.001.

Comment on this clonotype: The antigen is undetermined.

The investigators amplified TCR beta CDR3 regions from RNA transcripts. RT-PCR in the first round (using the HTBI primer set) targeted the TCR CDR3. TCRdb re-called the multiplex PCR reads with MiXCR, one entry per CDR3 protein. Among over 350,000 distinct CDR3 sequences listed, around 18% were seen once. Germline values: CDR1 SGHRS, CDR2 YFSETQ. CDR3 size: 13 residues. The V end was cut by 9 bases, the J end by 1 base, with 12 bases between. Ophthalmopathy patients all had a Clinical Activity Score of at least 3, a NOSPECS grade of at least 4 and disease under 3 months old. Patients with uncontrolled infections, other autoimmune diseases, pregnancy or lactation were excluded.

Sequencing was performed on blood. The receptor was derived from a man aged 18 to 30 with Graves' ophthalmopathy. V and J are TRBV5-1 and TRBJ2-3; a possible D gene is TRBD1 (6 bases). The CDR3 is CATSSGGTDTQYF. CDR3 nucleotides: TGCGCCACCTCGTCAGGGGGCACAGATACGCAGTATTTT.